The TCR beta chain described here comes from a study of PD-L1 blockade in urothelial cancer. Looking at the study overall: When patients started atezolizumab in the mid-2010s, it was given at 1,200 mg intravenously every 3 weeks. The study recovered a median of roughly 150,000 T cells per blood sample. Blood analysis was done at 3 weeks (second dose) and 6 weeks after treatment began.

Profiled with immunoSEQ multiplex PCR; TCRdb holds only in-frame clones, not every one. The data show about 88,000 clones, more than 85% seen once. Each patient supplied 1 to 8 pretreatment and on-treatment samples. This sample comprised PBMCs, obtained around atezolizumab (anti-PD-L1) treatment. The receptor was isolated from a man aged 55 to 70 with urothelial cancer.

Written as DNA, the CDR3 is TGCGCCAGCAGCCAAGAGGGTTGGCGGGGCTACGAGCAGTACTTC. Its protein is CASSQEGWRGYEQYF. V usage is TRBV4-3 and J usage is TRBJ2-7, with D tentatively TRBD2 (6 bases). The CDR3 runs to 15 residues. Germline CDR1 and CDR2: LGHNA and YSLEER. Trimming left V 0 bases short and J 3 bases short, with 12 bases between.